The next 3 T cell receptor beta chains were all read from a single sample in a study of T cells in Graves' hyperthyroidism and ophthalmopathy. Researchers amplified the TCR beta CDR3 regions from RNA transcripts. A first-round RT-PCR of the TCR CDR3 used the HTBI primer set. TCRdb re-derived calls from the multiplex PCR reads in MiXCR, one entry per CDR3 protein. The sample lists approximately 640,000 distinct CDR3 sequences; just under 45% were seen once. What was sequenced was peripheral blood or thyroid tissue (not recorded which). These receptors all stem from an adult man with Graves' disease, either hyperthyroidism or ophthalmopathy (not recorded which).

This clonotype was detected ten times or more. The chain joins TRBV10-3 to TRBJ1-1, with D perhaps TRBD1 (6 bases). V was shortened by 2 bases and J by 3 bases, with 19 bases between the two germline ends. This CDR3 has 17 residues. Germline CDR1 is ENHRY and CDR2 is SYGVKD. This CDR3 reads CAISEPPDRWVDTEAFF. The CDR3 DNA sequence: TGTGCCATCAGTGAGCCGCCCGACAGGTGGGTGGACACTGAAGCTTTCTTT.

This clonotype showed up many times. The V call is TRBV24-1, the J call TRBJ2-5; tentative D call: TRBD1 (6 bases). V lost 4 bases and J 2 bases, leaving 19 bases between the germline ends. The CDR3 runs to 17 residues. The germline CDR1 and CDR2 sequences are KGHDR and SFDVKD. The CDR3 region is CATSDPVRTAKQETQYF. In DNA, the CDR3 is TGTGCCACCAGTGACCCTGTGCGGACAGCTAAGCAAGAGACCCAGTACTTC.

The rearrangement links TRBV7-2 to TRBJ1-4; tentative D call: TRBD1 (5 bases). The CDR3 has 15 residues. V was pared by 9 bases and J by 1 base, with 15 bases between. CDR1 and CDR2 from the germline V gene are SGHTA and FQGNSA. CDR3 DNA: TGTGCCAGTAGTATGGGGGTCAGAACTAATGAAAAACTGTTTTTT. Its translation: CASSMGVRTNEKLFF.